This T cell receptor (beta chain) derives from a study of beta chain features in type 1 diabetes. The study, taken as a whole, reports: In type 1 diabetes patients, VDJ junctions had fewer insertions; deletions at these junctions were more frequent.

CD45RO/CCR7/CD25/CD127/CD95/CD27 separated CD4+ naive, central memory, regulatory and stem cell-like memory cells by sorting. About this clone itself: Its antigen is not identified.

Germline lookup yields CDR1 SGHTA and CDR2 FQGNSA. Trimming shortened V by 1 base and J by 13 bases, and 14 bases separated the two germline ends. This CDR3 has 13 amino acids. Reverse transcribing all isolated RNA meant expressed TCRB transcripts were sequenced. Sequenced naive, central memory and regulatory T cell samples produced an average of about 3.6 million reads. Only in-frame clones appear in the TCRdb table, and some are missing; sequencing was by immunoSEQ multiplex PCR. The sample has 200,000 to 250,000 clones, about a tenth seen once; the top ten hold roughly 1.3%. Sequenced sample: central memory CD4+ T cells from blood. The chain employs TRBV7-2 and TRBJ2-1; D unresolved. The TCR was taken from a man between 18 and 29 years old in good health. The CDR3 nucleotides are TGTGCCAGCAGCTTAGATCGACTGAGGCCCCAGTTCTTC. This encodes CASSLDRLRPQFF.